This T cell receptor beta chain stems from a study of human T cells and chemical hapten exposure. One entry per CDR3 protein, called by TCRdb with MiXCR from the RACE reads. This sample has about 78,000 distinct CDR3 sequences, with 7.5% to 9.5% found just once. Germline V lookup: CDR1 LGHNT, CDR2 FRNRAP. Trimming left V 6 bases short and J 3 bases short, with 18 bases between. The CDR3 length is 16 residues. Time point indicated: patch test 2, 6 weeks after DPC sensitization. Treatment given: therapeutic diphenylcyclopropenone sensitization with weekly scalp DPC. This clonotype was seen repeatedly, ten times or more.

The sequencing used whole blood, collected in connection with sensitization to the hapten diphenylcyclopropenone (DPC). This TCR came from a woman aged 45-65 years with alopecia areata. Some clones in this sample may be carry-over from other donors' samples. The chain recombines TRBV12-5 with TRBJ1-5, with D perhaps TRBD1 (5 bases). In nucleotides, the CDR3 is TGTGCTAGTGGCCTTCTAGGGGCATACTTCAATCAGCCCCAGCATTTT. Protein product: CASGLLGAYFNQPQHF.